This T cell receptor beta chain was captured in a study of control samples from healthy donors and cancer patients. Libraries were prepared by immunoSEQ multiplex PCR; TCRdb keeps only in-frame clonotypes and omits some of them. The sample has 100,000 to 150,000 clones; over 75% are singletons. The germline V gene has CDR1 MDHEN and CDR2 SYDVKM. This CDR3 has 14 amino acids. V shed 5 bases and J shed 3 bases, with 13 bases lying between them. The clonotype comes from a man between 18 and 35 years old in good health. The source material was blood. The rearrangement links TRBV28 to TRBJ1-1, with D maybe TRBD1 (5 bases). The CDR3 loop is CASSNRGGDTEAFF. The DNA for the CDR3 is TGTGCCAGCAGTAATCGGGGCGGGGACACTGAAGCTTTCTTT.